Each of the 25 T cell receptor beta chains below was sequenced from the same sample in a study of blood T cell repertoires in COVID-19. Sequencing used immunoSEQ multiplex PCR; TCRdb keeps in-frame clones, though not all of them. The top ten hold 9.5% to 12% of the sample, which has approximately 12,000 clones, 80% to 90% seen once. Material for sequencing was peripheral blood. The receptors originated from a human donor in a cohort sampled during active COVID-19.

This clone was detected once. The chain couples TRBV4-3 to TRBJ2-1, with 9 bases matching TRBD1. V lost 1 base, J lost 0 bases, and 1 base stayed unmatched. Per germline, CDR1 LGHNA and CDR2 YSLEER. The CDR3 extends over 16 amino acids. CDR3 nucleotides: TGCGCCAGCAGCCAAGGGGGACAGGGCTCCTACAATGAGCAGTTCTTC. This codes for CASSQGGQGSYNEQFF.

The chain has TRBV23-1 and TRBJ2-5; the match to TRBD2 covers 10 bases. TRBV23-1 is an ORF, and what it does is uncertain. Losses at the gene ends were 2 bases for V and 2 bases for J; bases not matched to a gene: 5. CDR3 length equals 16 residues. The CDR3 bases are TGCGCCAGCAGTCAAAAAGCGGGGGGGCGGCAAGAGACCCAGTACTTC. This codes for CASSQKAGGRQETQYF.

V usage is TRBV28 and J usage is TRBJ1-6, with D maybe TRBD1 (5 bases). With 7 bases removed from V and 4 bases from J, the gap between germline ends came to 17 bases. Germline V gene sequence: CDR1 MDHEN, CDR2 SYDVKM. The CDR3 contains 16 residues. CDR3 residues: CASTLAGGVYNSPLHF. The CDR3 DNA is TGTGCCAGCACACTAGCCGGGGGTGTGTATAATTCACCCCTCCACTTT.

The rearrangement links TRBV2 to TRBJ2-1; a weak D match, TRBD1 (6 bases). V was clipped by 6 bases and J by 0 bases, with 12 bases between them. Germline CDR1 and CDR2: SNHLY and FYNNEI. The CDR3 length is 15 residues. The CDR3 reads CASRDRQSSYNEQFF. The CDR3 DNA reads as TGTGCCAGCAGGGACAGACAGAGCTCCTACAATGAGCAGTTCTTC.

This chain joins TRBV19 and TRBJ2-1; D is ambiguous. The CDR3 sequence is 16 residues long. Trimming took 7 bases from V and 0 from J, leaving 16 bases between them. The germline gives CDR1 LNHDA, CDR2 SQIVND (reference sequence). The CDR3 is CASNAENTFSYNEQFF. Written as DNA, the CDR3 is TGTGCCAGTAACGCGGAGAACACGTTCTCCTACAATGAGCAGTTCTTC.

The V and J genes are TRBV7-9 and TRBJ1-2; D gene ambiguous. The CDR3 is made up of 13 amino acids. CDR1 is SEHNR and CDR2 is FQNEAQ in the germline V gene (reference sequence). Trimming shortened V by 3 bases and J by 3 bases, and 8 bases separated the two germline ends. The CDR3 region has the DNA TGTGCCAGCAGCTTCGTGGGCGACTATGGCTACACCTTC. Protein product: CASSFVGDYGYTF. The variable domain in full, with the rest retrieved from reference TRBV7-9 and TRBJ1-2, is DTGVSQNPRHKITKRGQNVTFRCDPISEHNRLYWYRQTLGQGPEFLTYFQNEAQLEKSRLLSDRFSAERPKGSFSTLEIQRTEQGDSAMYLCASSFVGDYGYTFGSGTRLTVV.

The V call is TRBV28, the J call TRBJ2-7, with D perhaps matching TRBD2 (5 bases). Germline loops: CDR1 MDHEN, CDR2 SYDVKM. The CDR3 runs to 13 residues. Deletions cut 6 bases from V and 4 bases from J, with 13 bases between. The CDR3 sequence: CASSFTRGYEQYF. The CDR3 DNA reads TGTGCCAGCAGCTTTACCCGGGGTTACGAGCAGTACTTC.

On this clone itself: Relative to the germline gene, one junction end is altered; a read error may explain this. Other DNA sequences within the sample encode an identical CDR3. The CDR3 DNA is TGTGCCAGCTCACCCTCGGGTAGTTTCGAGCAGTATTTC. Residues: CASSPSGSFEQYF. This sequence joins TRBV18 and TRBJ2-7; the D is unclear. Germline V CDR1 and CDR2: KGHSH, LQKENI. The CDR3 totals 13 residues.

The gene calls are TRBV5-1 and TRBJ1-1, with 7 bases aligning to TRBD1. The V and J ends lost 1 base and 0 bases, in that order; junction bases with no gene match: 6. Germline CDR1 reads SGHRS; CDR2 reads YFSETQ. This CDR3 has 16 amino acids. The CDR3 sequence is CASSLMGTAMNTEAFF. The CDR3 bases are TGCGCCAGCAGCTTGATGGGGACAGCCATGAACACTGAAGCTTTCTTT.

The chain couples TRBV29-1 to TRBJ2-3, with TRBD1 as a possible D gene (6 bases). This CDR3 spans 14 amino acids. The V end was cut by 3 bases, the J end by 3 bases, with 13 bases between. CDR1 SQVTM and CDR2 ANQGSEA come from the germline V gene. CDR3 sequence reads: CSVEGLGQTDTQYF. The CDR3 DNA sequence: TGCAGCGTTGAGGGTCTAGGACAGACAGATACGCAGTATTTT.

The chain joins TRBV6-5 to TRBJ2-2; D not certain. Trimming took 2 bases from V and 5 from J, leaving 6 bases between them. CDR1 and CDR2 (germline): MNHEY, SVGAGI. This CDR3 is built from 13 residues. The CDR3 nucleotides read TGTGCCAGCAGTTACCCGGGTACCGGGGAGCTGTTTTTT. It yields the protein CASSYPGTGELFF.

The J gene is TRBJ1-5, the V gene TRBV27; 9 bases agree with TRBD1. In germline, CDR1 is MNHEY, CDR2 SMNVEV (reference sequence). CDR3 length: 14 residues. Germline trimming cut 8 bases from V and 7 bases from J; bases unmatched to any gene: 9. The CDR3 region is CASGDRGMLQPQHF. The CDR3 coding sequence is TGTGCCAGCGGAGACAGGGGGATGCTCCAGCCCCAGCATTTT.

The V gene is TRBV27, the J gene TRBJ2-7; a weak D match, TRBD1 (6 bases). Germline CDR1 and CDR2: MNHEY and SMNVEV (reference sequence). Trimming stripped 2 bases from V and 4 bases from J, with 9 bases between. This CDR3 has 13 residues. CDR3 loop: CASSLGTQYEQYF. In DNA, the CDR3 is TGTGCCAGCAGTTTAGGGACACAATACGAGCAGTACTTC.

The chain combines TRBV4-3 with TRBJ2-1; D possibly corresponds to TRBD2 (6 bases). Germline V gene lookup returns CDR1 LGHNA and CDR2 YSLEER. This CDR3 is 15 amino acids long. V lost 3 bases to trimming and J lost 2 bases, with 11 bases between them. The CDR3 region has the DNA TGCGCCAGCAGCCATGGCTTAGCGGCCTACAATGAGCAGTTCTTC. Its translation is CASSHGLAAYNEQFF.

V is TRBV15 and J is TRBJ1-2, with D uncertain. V was trimmed by 6 bases and J by 5 bases, leaving 13 bases between them. Germline CDR1 and CDR2: LNHNV and YYDKDF (reference sequence). CDR3 length: 13 residues. CDR3 region: CATSPTTRYGYTF. The CDR3 nucleotides are TGTGCCACCAGTCCCACCACTAGGTATGGCTACACCTTC.

The chain couples TRBV5-1 to TRBJ2-1; 9 bases map to TRBD1. From germline, CDR1 is SGHRS and CDR2 YFSETQ. V was pared by 2 bases and J by 7 bases, with 7 bases of the junction left unmatched. This CDR3 contains 15 residues. CDR3 residues: CASSLLTGTGNEQFF. CDR3 bases: TGCGCCAGCAGCTTATTGACCGGGACAGGGAATGAGCAGTTCTTC.

J is TRBJ1-1 and V is TRBV6-2 or TRBV6-3; D possibly corresponds to TRBD1 (6 bases). V was trimmed by 2 bases and J by 2 bases, leaving 9 bases between them. The CDR3 totals 14 residues. Germline assignment: CDR1 MNHEY and CDR2 SVGEGT. Here the CDR3 reads CASSYGQINTEAFF. The CDR3 DNA reads TGTGCCAGCAGTTACGGACAGATAAACACTGAAGCTTTCTTT.

The gene calls are TRBV12-3 or TRBV12-4 and TRBJ1-3; D gene ambiguous. With 6 bases removed from V and 0 bases from J, the gap between germline ends came to 6 bases. This CDR3 spans 13 amino acids. The CDR3: CASRRVSGNTIYF. CDR3 sequence (DNA): TGTGCCAGCAGGCGCGTCTCTGGAAACACCATATATTTT.

This clone has just one count. The chain carries TRBV28 and TRBJ1-2, with TRBD1 matching over 11 bases. V was pared by 2 bases and J by 8 bases, with 7 bases of the junction left unmatched. CDR3 size: 15 residues. Germline CDR1 is MDHEN and CDR2 is SYDVKM. CDR3 sequence: CASSLAPGQGGGYTF. As DNA, the CDR3 is TGTGCCAGCAGTTTAGCACCGGGACAGGGGGGAGGCTACACCTTC.

This clone was observed a handful of times. The chain recombines TRBV18 with TRBJ1-5; 8 bases are a match to TRBD1. The ends lost 5 bases at V and 0 bases at J; junction bases unmatched: 6. The germline gives CDR1 KGHSH, CDR2 LQKENI. This CDR3 has 16 residues. The CDR3 reads CASSEMTGDSNQPQHF. DNA for the CDR3: TGTGCCAGCTCAGAAATGACAGGGGATAGCAATCAGCCCCAGCATTTT.

The rearrangement links TRBV24-1 to TRBJ1-2; D call uncertain. Germline V lookup: CDR1 KGHDR, CDR2 SFDVKD. The ends were cut back, 4 bases at V and 9 bases at J, with 11 bases in the middle. The CDR3 totals 12 residues. This CDR3 reads CATSEGSARYTF. DNA for the CDR3: TGTGCCACCAGTGAGGGCAGTGCCCGCTACACCTTC.

This chain connects TRBV27 to TRBJ1-1; D ambiguous. Trimming left V 6 bases short and J 0 bases short, with 8 bases between. CDR3 length: 13 amino acids. Germline-derived CDR1 and CDR2 are MNHEY and SMNVEV (reference sequence). The CDR3 here is CASRFGLNTEAFF. The CDR3 DNA follows: TGTGCCAGCAGATTTGGCCTGAACACTGAAGCTTTCTTT.

The V gene is TRBV3-1 (or the pseudogene TRBV3-2), the J gene TRBJ1-1; D is perhaps TRBD1 (6 bases). The V end lost 1 base, the J end lost 0 bases, and 9 bases lay between the germline ends. Per germline, CDR1 LGHDT and CDR2 YNNKEL (reference sequence). CDR3 size: 15 residues. CDR3 DNA sequence: TGTGCCAGCAGCCAAGGGCCAGGGGTGAACACTGAAGCTTTCTTT. Protein product: CASSQGPGVNTEAFF.

This clone was counted a few times. This chain connects TRBV7-6 to TRBJ2-2, with 11 bases matching TRBD2. The CDR3 totals 16 residues. Trimming cost V 5 bases and J 4 bases; bases outside gene matches: 6. The germline V gene has CDR1 SGHVS and CDR2 FNYEAQ. DNA for the CDR3: TGTGCCAGCAGCCCAACTAGCGGGGGCTCCACCGGGGAGCTGTTTTTT. As protein: CASSPTSGGSTGELFF.

V gene TRBV7-3 combines with J gene TRBJ2-3; 11 bases are a match to TRBD2. The junction had 2 bases not matched to a gene; V was cut back by 4 bases and J by 5 bases. The CDR3 runs to 14 residues. The germline gives CDR1 SGHTA, CDR2 FQGTGA. The CDR3 nucleotides are TGTGCCAGCAGCTCGCTAGCGGGGGGAGATACGCAGTATTTT. Protein: CASSSLAGGDTQYF.